This entry describes one TCR beta chain. Its antigen is currently unknown. The table came from immunoSEQ multiplex PCR; TCRdb's copy has only in-frame clones and leaves some out. The table records 150,000 to 250,000 clones, approximately 90% of them present only once. This sample is drawn from a study of T cell responses to AZD1222 COVID-19 vaccine. Study-wide points: Just a handful of AZD1222 recipients tested seropositive at baseline. With dominance at 160-218 and 743-854, vaccine-associated CD4 TCRs spanned spike.

Trimming stripped 6 bases from V and 1 base from J, with 16 bases between. From germline, CDR1 is KGHSH and CDR2 LQKENI. This CDR3 region has 16 residues. Recipients boosted at about 4 weeks or about 12 weeks are pooled. Here the sequenced sample was peripheral blood, taken 28 days after the second AZD1222 dose. This chain uses TRBV18 with TRBJ1-5; D gene unclear. The sequence came from an adult who received the AZD1222 COVID-19 vaccine. The CDR3 DNA follows: TGTGCCAGCTCCCCCCCTACAACATCAAGCAATCAGCCCCAGCATTTT. Translated: CASSPPTTSSNQPQHF.